The 22 T cell receptor beta chains below come from one sample, sequenced in a study of blood T cell repertoires in COVID-19. Generated by immunoSEQ multiplex PCR, the TCRdb table keeps only in-frame clones and is missing some. The sample yields about 150,000 clones, 75% to 90% seen once. The sequenced material came from peripheral blood. The receptors stem from a human donor in a cohort sampled during active COVID-19.

The CDR3 loop reads CASSQRKRTQYF. CDR3 DNA: TGTGCCAGCAGCCAACGGAAGCGGACCCAGTACTTC. The V gene is TRBV3-1 (or the pseudogene TRBV3-2), the J gene TRBJ2-5, with no clear D. From germline, CDR1 is LGHDT and CDR2 YNNKEL (reference sequence). The CDR3 contains 12 residues. The germline V and J ends were trimmed by 2 bases and 7 bases, with 8 bases remaining between them.

In nucleotides, the CDR3 is TGTGCCAGCAGCCACCTAGCGGGAGGGCCGGCAGATACGCAGTATTTT. Translating it yields CASSHLAGGPADTQYF. This chain uses TRBV11-1 with TRBJ2-3; the match to TRBD2 covers 12 bases. Germline values: CDR1 SGHAT, CDR2 FQDESV (reference sequence). This CDR3 has 16 amino acids. V was clipped by 5 bases and J by 4 bases; unmatched bases: 7. The complete variable domain, with remaining parts taken from reference TRBV11-1 and TRBJ2-3, reads EAEVAQSPRYKITEKSQAVAFWCDPISGHATLYWYRQILGQGPELLVQFQDESVVDDSQLPKDRFSAERLKGVDSTLKIQPAELGDSAMYLCASSHLAGGPADTQYFGPGTRLTVL.

J is TRBJ1-1 and V is TRBV30, with D uncertain. The CDR3 length is 13 residues. Trimming stripped 8 bases from V and 4 bases from J, with 17 bases between. The V gene's germline CDR1 is GTSNPN and CDR2 SVGIG (reference sequence). In nucleotides, the CDR3 is TGTGCCCGCAGGCGGGCGGGTGGCACTGAAGCTTTCTTT. This encodes CARRRAGGTEAFF.

The chain has TRBV27 and TRBJ2-7, with TRBD2 as a possible D gene (5 bases). The V and J ends lost 6 bases and 0 bases respectively, with 12 bases between them. The length of the CDR3 is 14 residues. Germline CDR1 reads MNHEY; CDR2 reads SMNVEV (reference sequence). The CDR3 region is CASRLTGSSYEQYV. CDR3 DNA sequence: TGTGCCAGCAGGTTGACGGGGAGCTCCTACGAGCAGTACGTC.

The J gene is TRBJ1-2, the V gene TRBV18, with no clear D. Germline-derived CDR1 and CDR2 are KGHSH and LQKENI. The CDR3 runs to 11 residues. The V end was cut by 4 bases, the J end by 3 bases, with 3 bases between. The CDR3 DNA reads TGTGCCAGCTCACGAGACTATGGCTACACCTTC. It yields the protein CASSRDYGYTF.

This clone showed up just a few times. The rearrangement uses TRBV7-8 and TRBJ1-4; D might be TRBD1 (6 bases). Per the germline V gene, CDR1 is SGHVS and CDR2 is FQNEAQ. The ends were cut back, 8 bases at V and 3 bases at J, with 7 bases in the middle. The CDR3 runs to 12 residues. Here the CDR3 reads CASGQPNEKLFF. CDR3 in DNA: TGTGCCAGCGGACAGCCTAATGAAAAACTGTTTTTT.

The chain combines TRBV4-2 with TRBJ2-4; the D gene is possibly TRBD2 (6 bases). CDR3 length equals 13 residues. The V and J ends lost 4 bases and 9 bases respectively, with 13 bases between them. Germline V gives CDR1 LGHNA, CDR2 YNFKEQ. The CDR3, as DNA: TGTGCCAGCAGCCGACTAGAGGTTGGCATTCAGTACTTC. Residues: CASSRLEVGIQYF.

The rearrangement links TRBV28 to TRBJ2-5; TRBD2 matches at 7 bases. The ends lost 6 bases at V and 5 bases at J; junction bases unmatched: 15. Germline lookup yields CDR1 MDHEN and CDR2 SYDVKM. The CDR3 runs to 16 residues. The CDR3 sequence: CASSTHGGGRRETQYF. The DNA for the CDR3 is TGTGCCAGCAGCACTCATGGGGGGGGACGGAGGGAGACCCAGTACTTC. Combining the CDR3 with reference TRBV28 and TRBJ2-5 gives the whole variable domain DVKVTQSSRYLVKRTGEKVFLECVQDMDHENMFWYRQDPGLGLRLIYFSYDVKMKEKGDIPEGYSVSREKKERFSLILESASTNQTSMYLCASSTHGGGRRETQYFGPGTRLLVL.

The gene calls are TRBV19 and TRBJ2-1, with 12 bases aligning to TRBD2. The CDR3 loop spans 15 amino acids. The V and J ends lost 7 bases and 5 bases, in that order; junction bases with no gene match: 6. CDR1 and CDR2 from the germline V gene are LNHDA and SQIVND (reference sequence). The CDR3, as DNA: TGTGCCAGTACCTCTACTAGCGGGAGGAACAATGAGCAGTTCTTC. It encodes CASTSTSGRNNEQFF. Full variable domain (remainder filled in from reference TRBV19 and TRBJ2-1): DGGITQSPKYLFRKEGQNVTLSCEQNLNHDAMYWYRQDPGQGLRLIYYSQIVNDFQKGDIAEGYSVSREKKESFPLTVTSAQKNPTAFYLCASTSTSGRNNEQFFGPGTRLTVL.

The gene calls are TRBV5-1 and TRBJ2-4; 7 nucleotides align to TRBD2. The V gene's germline CDR1 is SGHRS and CDR2 YFSETQ. The J segment lost 8 bases and the V segment lost 4 bases, leaving 6 bases of the junction unmatched. This CDR3 region has 13 residues. CDR3: CASSEGGSDIQYF. Written as DNA, the CDR3 is TGCGCCAGCAGCGAGGGCGGGAGTGACATTCAGTACTTC.

This sequence joins TRBV9 and TRBJ2-5, with D tentatively TRBD1 (5 bases). V lost 4 bases and J lost 5, with 18 bases in between. There are 15 residues in the CDR3. Germline CDR1 and CDR2: SGDLS and YYNGEE. In DNA, the CDR3 is TGTGCCAGCAGCAAAGGGGCCAGAGAAGGGGAGACCCAGTACTTC. Protein sequence: CASSKGAREGETQYF.

This chain links TRBV9 with TRBJ1-1, with TRBD1 as a possible D gene (6 bases). V shed 3 bases and J shed 3 bases, with 15 bases lying between them. Germline assignment: CDR1 SGDLS and CDR2 YYNGEE. The CDR3 has 15 residues. CDR3: CASSGRGGEDTEAFF. The DNA of the CDR3 is TGTGCCAGCAGCGGCCGAGGGGGGGAGGACACTGAAGCTTTCTTT.

This chain uses TRBV19 with TRBJ1-5; TRBD1 matches 8 bases. The CDR3 is 13 amino acids. Germline CDR1 LNHDA, CDR2 SQIVND (reference sequence). J was trimmed by 9 bases and V by 6 bases; bases with no gene match: 7. This chain's CDR3 is CASSDRGPGPQHF. The CDR3 DNA is TGTGCCAGTAGCGACAGGGGCCCTGGGCCCCAGCATTTT.

The table lists this clone with a few counts. The V call is TRBV19, the J call TRBJ1-5; no clear D gene. Between the trimmed V and J ends, which lost 5 bases and 0 bases, there was a span of 14 bases. Germline CDR1 and CDR2: LNHDA and SQIVND (reference sequence). This CDR3 has 16 amino acids. The CDR3 sequence is CASSVAFEYSNQPQHF. As DNA, the CDR3 is TGTGCCAGTAGTGTAGCCTTCGAGTATAGCAATCAGCCCCAGCATTTT.

The chain is built from TRBV5-1 and TRBJ1-3; TRBD1 is a possible D gene (5 bases). Germline V CDR1 and CDR2: SGHRS, YFSETQ. The V end was cut by 0 bases, the J end by 4 bases, with 14 bases between. This CDR3 spans 16 amino acids. Written as DNA, the CDR3 is TGCGCCAGCAGCTTGGACGGGGGGACGGGCGGAAACACCATATATTTT. The encoded protein is CASSLDGGTGGNTIYF.

The V call is TRBV3-1 (or the pseudogene TRBV3-2), the J call TRBJ1-3, with no clear D. Germline V CDR1 and CDR2: LGHDT, YNNKEL (reference sequence). V lost 4 bases, J lost 0 bases, and 10 bases lay in between. This CDR3 is 15 amino acids long. DNA of the CDR3: TGTGCCAGCAGCCCAGGAGGCAGCTCTGGAAACACCATATATTTT. Its protein product is CASSPGGSSGNTIYF.

The chain carries TRBV7-9 and TRBJ2-1; 12 bases fit TRBD2. Germline V lookup: CDR1 SEHNR, CDR2 FQNEAQ (reference sequence). This CDR3 is 18 amino acids long. Trimming took 7 bases from V and 6 from J; bases not matched to a gene: 16. CDR3 nucleotide sequence: TGTGCCAGCACCCTGGGGCTAGCGGGAGGGATCTTGGGCAATGAGCAGTTCTTC. Translated: CASTLGLAGGILGNEQFF.

The chain carries TRBV5-4 and TRBJ1-2; 8 nucleotides align to TRBD1. CDR3 size: 14 residues. Germline V gives CDR1 SGHNT, CDR2 YYREEE (reference sequence). V lost 5 bases to trimming and J lost 0 bases; unmatched junction nucleotides: 3. CDR3: CASRNRGTNYGYTF. CDR3 nucleotides: TGTGCCAGCAGGAACAGGGGGACTAACTATGGCTACACCTTC.

The chain recombines TRBV29-1 with TRBJ2-6, with D perhaps matching TRBD1 (5 bases). The CDR3 length is 17 residues. From germline, CDR1 is SQVTM and CDR2 ANQGSEA. V lost 0 bases and J lost 0, with 12 bases in between. The CDR3 DNA follows: TGCAGCGTTGAAGACAGGGCGAAAGACTCTGGGGCCAACGTCCTGACTTTC. It encodes CSVEDRAKDSGANVLTF.

The chain has TRBV25-1 and TRBJ2-5; weak D call: TRBD1 (6 bases). Germline CDR1 MGHDK, CDR2 SYGVNS. With 6 bases removed from V and 3 bases from J, the gap between germline ends came to 17 bases. This CDR3 region has 15 residues. The CDR3 DNA reads as TGTGCCAGCAGAAAGACAGGAGGTGGAAAAGAGACCCAGTACTTC. Amino acids: CASRKTGGGKETQYF.

The V and J genes are TRBV19 and TRBJ1-1; 7 bases align to TRBD1. The V gene's germline CDR1 is LNHDA and CDR2 SQIVND (reference sequence). This CDR3 is 15 amino acids long. V lost 3 bases to trimming and J lost 2 bases; unmatched junction nucleotides: 6. The chain's CDR3 is CASSINRGLNTEAFF. In DNA, the CDR3 is TGTGCCAGTAGTATTAACAGGGGTCTTAACACTGAAGCTTTCTTT.

V is TRBV2 and J is TRBJ2-7; D not certain. Trimming left V 3 bases short and J 2 bases short, with 11 bases between. The CDR3 runs to 14 residues. CDR1 is SNHLY, CDR2 FYNNEI, per germline. The CDR3 here is CASSDRGFAYEQYF. Written as DNA, the CDR3 is TGTGCCAGCAGTGATCGAGGTTTTGCCTACGAGCAGTACTTC.